This T cell receptor (beta chain) came from a study of cytomegalovirus exposure and HLA in healthy donors. For this clone: Antigen specificity is unknown.

This CDR3 is 13 amino acids long. CDR1 and CDR2 (germline): MRHNA, SNTAGT. V was pared by 4 bases and J by 0 bases, with 6 bases between. The PCR had 60 Vbeta and 13 Jbeta primers. Here immunoSEQ multiplex PCR was the method, and the copy in TCRdb shows in-frame clones only, minus some. Among some 98,000 clones listed, about 85% were seen once. Notes on the study in general: Presence/absence analyses assumed roughly uniform sequencing depth across donors, which may not hold. A later analysis linked a missense DCLRE1C variant to TCR beta V- and J-gene trimming. Judged likely to be a sequencing artifact was a cluster of highly shared sequence variants.

The sequenced sample was PBMCs. The sequence derives from a female donor in good health and CMV-seropositive. The J gene is TRBJ2-5, the V gene TRBV6-4; weak D call: TRBD1 (5 bases). The CDR3, as DNA: TGTGCCAGCAGTGCAGGGTACCAAGAGACCCAGTACTTC. Protein product: CASSAGYQETQYF.